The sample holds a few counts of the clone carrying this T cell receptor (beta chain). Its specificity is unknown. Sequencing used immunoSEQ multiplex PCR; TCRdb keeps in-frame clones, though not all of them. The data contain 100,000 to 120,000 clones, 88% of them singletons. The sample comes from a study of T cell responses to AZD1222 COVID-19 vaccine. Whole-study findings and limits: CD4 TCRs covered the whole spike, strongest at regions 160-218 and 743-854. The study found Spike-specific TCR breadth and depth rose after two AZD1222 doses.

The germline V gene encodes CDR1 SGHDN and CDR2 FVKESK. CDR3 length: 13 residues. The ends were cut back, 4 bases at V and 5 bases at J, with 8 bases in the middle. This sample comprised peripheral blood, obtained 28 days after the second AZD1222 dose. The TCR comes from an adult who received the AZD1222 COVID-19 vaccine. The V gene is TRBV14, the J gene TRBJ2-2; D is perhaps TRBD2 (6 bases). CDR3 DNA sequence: TGTGCCAGCAGCCCCGGGGGTACCGGGGAGCTGTTTTTT. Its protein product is CASSPGGTGELFF.